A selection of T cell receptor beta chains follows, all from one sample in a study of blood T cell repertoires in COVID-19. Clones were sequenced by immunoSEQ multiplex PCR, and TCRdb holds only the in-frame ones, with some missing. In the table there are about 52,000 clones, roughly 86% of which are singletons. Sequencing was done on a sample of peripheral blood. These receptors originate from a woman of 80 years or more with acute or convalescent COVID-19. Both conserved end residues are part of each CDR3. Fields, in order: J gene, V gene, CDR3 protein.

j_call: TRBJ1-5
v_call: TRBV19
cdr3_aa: CASSMGREGGLNQPQHF

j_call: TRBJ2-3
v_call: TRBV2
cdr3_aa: CASKPSVSTDTQYF

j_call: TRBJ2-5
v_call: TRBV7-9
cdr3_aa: CASSRRLSSKETQYF

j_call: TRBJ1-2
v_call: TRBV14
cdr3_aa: CASSHTASIYGYTF

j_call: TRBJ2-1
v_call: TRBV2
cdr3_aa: CASSEGGAQFF

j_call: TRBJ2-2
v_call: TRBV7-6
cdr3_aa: CASSVSGGRNTGELFF

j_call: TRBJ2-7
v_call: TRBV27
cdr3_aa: CASSSRGSYEQYF

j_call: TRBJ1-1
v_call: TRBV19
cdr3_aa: CAIRQTGGTEAFF

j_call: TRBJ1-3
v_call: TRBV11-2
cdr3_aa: CASSLSISGNTIYF

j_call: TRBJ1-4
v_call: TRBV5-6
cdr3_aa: CASSPSGGLVEKLFF

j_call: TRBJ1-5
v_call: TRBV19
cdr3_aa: CASSMGQGLSQPQHF

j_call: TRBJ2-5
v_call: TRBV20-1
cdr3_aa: CSASAPVVSLHGVETQYF

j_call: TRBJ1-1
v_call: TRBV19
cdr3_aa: CASSKAGTENTEAFF

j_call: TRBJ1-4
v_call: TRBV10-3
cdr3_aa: CAIRGQVNEKLFF

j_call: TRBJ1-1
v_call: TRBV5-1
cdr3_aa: CASTKDRLNTEAFF

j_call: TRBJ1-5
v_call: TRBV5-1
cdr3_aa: CASSLGGPSNQPQHF

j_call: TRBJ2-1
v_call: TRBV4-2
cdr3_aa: CASSQDLAGGPSYNEQFF

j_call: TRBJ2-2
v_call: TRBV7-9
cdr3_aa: CASSSNPKRGWNDGELFF

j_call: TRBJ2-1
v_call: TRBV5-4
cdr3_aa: CASTSPSGYNNEQFF

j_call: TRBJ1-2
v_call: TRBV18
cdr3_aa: CASSLLGYGSGYTF

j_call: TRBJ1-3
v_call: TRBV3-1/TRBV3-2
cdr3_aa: CASSHPTYLTGRNTIYF

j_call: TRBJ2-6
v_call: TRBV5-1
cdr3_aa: CASSLRQGMSGANVLTF

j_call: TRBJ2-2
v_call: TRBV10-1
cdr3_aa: CASSERTSGTGELFF

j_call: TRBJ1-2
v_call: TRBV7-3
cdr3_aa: CASSLNQGTHGYTF

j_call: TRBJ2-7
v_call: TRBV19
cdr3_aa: CASSMIGTGAYEQYF

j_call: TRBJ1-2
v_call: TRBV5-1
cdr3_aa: CASRIAAGTDYGYTF

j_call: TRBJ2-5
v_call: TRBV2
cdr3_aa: CASKPWTQETQYF

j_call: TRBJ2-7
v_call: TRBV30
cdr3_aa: CAWSGTGVDEQYF